This entry lists 5 T cell receptor beta chains sequenced from one sample in a study of patients and donors after allogeneic stem cell transplantation (dated by TCRdb to 2020 to 2021). The library was made by RT-PCR. Sequencing instrument: NextSeq 550. TCRdb ran its own pipeline on the public reads, namely fastp trimming at Q25 and MiXCR clone calling, and kept in-frame beta chains. Identical CDR3 protein sequences are pooled into one entry, listed with their most common genes and DNA. This sample gives approximately 410,000 distinct CDR3 sequences in total; approximately 16% of them show up just once. The top ten hold around 7.2% of the sample. Source material: blood, either unsorted or a sorted T cell fraction (not recorded which). The receptor set was obtained from a human donor who was either an allogeneic HSCT recipient or a stem cell or donor lymphocyte infusion donor (not recorded which). It is not recorded whose cells these are; they may come from a transplant donor.

This sequence joins TRBV23-1 and TRBJ2-3; D perhaps matches TRBD1 (5 bases). TRBV23-1 is an open reading frame whose function is uncertain. The CDR3 is made up of 13 amino acids. The V and J ends lost 4 bases and 5 bases respectively, with 10 bases between them. In DNA form, the CDR3 reads TGCGCCAGCAGTCTAGGGGATTTAGATACGCAGTATTTT. Its translation is CASSLGDLDTQYF.

This chain links TRBV7-2 with TRBJ2-1; D is undetermined. This CDR3 is built from 16 residues. Germline V gene data show CDR1 as SGHTA and CDR2 as FQGNSA. V lost 6 bases to trimming and J lost 3 bases, with 18 bases between them. The CDR3 DNA reads TGTGCCAGCAGTTCAGGTGGGGTCCCAGGCTACAATGAGCAGTTCTTC. Translated: CASSSGGVPGYNEQFF.

V and J are TRBV2 and TRBJ2-7, with a possible D match to TRBD1 (6 bases). CDR3 size: 13 residues. CDR1 and CDR2 (germline): SNHLY, FYNNEI. Trimming cost V 7 bases and J 3 bases, with 13 bases left between them. The CDR3 region has the DNA TGTGCCAGCAAGAGACAGGTTTTCTACGAGCAGTACTTC. Encoded protein: CASKRQVFYEQYF.

This clonotype was picked up many times. The chain uses TRBV29-1 and TRBJ2-7; TRBD2 matches at 10 bases. The germline V gene has CDR1 SQVTM and CDR2 ANQGSEA. This CDR3 spans 18 amino acids. V lost 1 base to trimming and J lost 0 bases; unmatched junction nucleotides: 12. The CDR3 sequence: CSVEGLSSGGRSSYEQYF. CDR3 coding DNA: TGCAGCGTTGAAGGGTTGTCTAGCGGGGGTCGAAGCTCCTACGAGCAGTACTTC.

This clonotype has more than one count but fewer than ten. The chain has TRBV12-5 and TRBJ1-6, with D maybe TRBD1 (5 bases). Germline lookup yields CDR1 LGHNT and CDR2 FRNRAP. Trimming took off 6 bases at V and 9 bases at J, with 18 bases between the two ends. CDR3 length: 15 amino acids. The CDR3: CASGSLGRGTSPLHF. In DNA, the CDR3 is TGTGCTAGTGGCTCCCTGGGCCGGGGGACTTCACCCCTCCACTTT.